These 26 T cell receptor beta chains were sequenced from one sample in a study of blood T cell repertoires in COVID-19. Clones were read by immunoSEQ multiplex PCR, and TCRdb kept only the in-frame ones, dropping some. The sample yields some 28,000 clones, roughly 87% seen once. The sample comprised peripheral blood. Receptors originate from a human donor in a cohort sampled during active COVID-19.

The gene calls are TRBV19 and TRBJ2-2, with 13 bases identical to TRBD2. Losses at the gene ends were 3 bases for V and 0 bases for J; bases not matched to a gene: 1. CDR1 is LNHDA, CDR2 SQIVND, per germline (reference sequence). The CDR3 extends over 17 amino acids. The CDR3 nucleotides are TGTGCCAGTAGTATTACTAGCGGGGGGGCGAACACCGGGGAGCTGTTTTTT. Its translation is CASSITSGGANTGELFF.

The rearrangement uses TRBV25-1 and TRBJ2-5; TRBD1 is a possible D gene (6 bases). Germline V lookup: CDR1 MGHDK, CDR2 SYGVNS. The CDR3 length is 16 residues. V lost 6 bases and J 5 bases, leaving 22 bases between the germline ends. CDR3 bases: TGTGCCAGCAGCGCCCTGGGGGCCGGAGAAGAGGAGACCCAGTACTTC. Protein: CASSALGAGEEETQYF.

The J gene is TRBJ2-5, the V gene TRBV9, with D maybe TRBD2 (6 bases). V was clipped by 0 bases and J by 1 base, with 10 bases between them. The CDR3 has 15 amino acids. Per germline, CDR1 SGDLS and CDR2 YYNGEE. CDR3: CASSVGGTFQETQYF. CDR3 DNA sequence: TGTGCCAGCAGCGTAGGCGGGACTTTCCAAGAGACCCAGTACTTC.

The chain has TRBV3-1 (or the pseudogene TRBV3-2) and TRBJ2-3, with 9 bases matching TRBD2. The CDR3 contains 16 residues. After removal of 4 bases from V and 4 bases from J, the junction contained 9 bases not matched to a gene. Germline CDR1 is LGHDT and CDR2 is YNNKEL (reference sequence). As DNA, the CDR3 is TGTGCCAGCAGCCCAGGGGCGAGCGGGAGGTCAGATACGCAGTATTTT. It encodes CASSPGASGRSDTQYF.

The count of this clone is one. The rearrangement uses TRBV7-9 and TRBJ1-1, with D maybe TRBD1 (5 bases). Per the germline V gene, CDR1 is SEHNR and CDR2 is FQNEAQ (reference sequence). The V and J ends lost 1 base and 1 base respectively, with 10 bases between them. CDR3 length: 15 residues. The CDR3 sequence: CASSLEGGENTEAFF. CDR3 in DNA: TGTGCCAGCAGCTTAGAGGGAGGGGAGAACACTGAAGCTTTCTTT.

V is TRBV5-1 and J is TRBJ2-3; tentative D call: TRBD1 (5 bases). Trimming removed 0 bases at V and 0 bases at J, with 11 bases between. Germline assignment: CDR1 SGHRS and CDR2 YFSETQ. This CDR3 is built from 16 residues. The CDR3 reads CASSLVGVRSTDTQYF. Here the CDR3 DNA reads TGCGCCAGCAGCTTGGTAGGGGTTCGGAGCACAGATACGCAGTATTTT.

This clone was picked up one time. In DNA form, the CDR3 reads TGTGCCACCAGTGATTTGGGACTAGCGGGCACAGATACGCAGTATTTT. Its protein is CATSDLGLAGTDTQYF. V gene TRBV24-1 combines with J gene TRBJ2-3; TRBD2 agrees at 10 bases. Unmatched junction bases numbered 0, after V lost 0 bases and J lost 1 base. The germline CDR1 and CDR2 sequences are KGHDR and SFDVKD. CDR3 length equals 16 residues.

This clone appeared a few times. The V call is TRBV7-9, the J call TRBJ1-2; TRBD1 matches at 8 bases. J gave up 6 bases and V 5 bases, and 5 bases lay outside the gene matches. Per germline, CDR1 SEHNR and CDR2 FQNEAQ (reference sequence). The CDR3 is 13 residues long. CDR3 residues: CASSITGGDGYTF. The DNA of the CDR3 is TGTGCCAGCAGCATAACAGGGGGGGATGGCTACACCTTC.

V gene TRBV5-1 combines with J gene TRBJ2-3, with D unclear. CDR3 length: 12 residues. The germline V and J ends were trimmed by 0 bases and 4 bases, with 3 bases remaining between them. Germline-derived CDR1 and CDR2 are SGHRS and YFSETQ. CDR3 DNA sequence: TGCGCCAGCAGCTTGGGCGCAGATACGCAGTATTTT. It specifies CASSLGADTQYF.

The chain uses TRBV4-2 and TRBJ2-2; tentative D call: TRBD2 (5 bases). This CDR3 has 13 amino acids. CDR1 and CDR2 from the germline V gene are LGHNA and YNFKEQ. Trimming shortened V by 3 bases and J by 8 bases, and 10 bases separated the two germline ends. CDR3 DNA sequence: TGTGCCAGCAGCCACGGGGTCCGTGGGGAGCTGTTTTTT. Amino acid sequence: CASSHGVRGELFF.

The chain carries TRBV6-5 and TRBJ2-7, with TRBD1 identical over 9 bases. The CDR3 runs 13 residues. The V and J ends lost 6 bases and 5 bases, in that order; junction bases with no gene match: 5. CDR1 is MNHEY, CDR2 SVGAGI, per germline. CDR3 sequence reads: CASSRDRAHEQYF. The CDR3 nucleotides are TGTGCCAGCAGCCGGGACAGGGCCCACGAGCAGTACTTC.

The chain employs TRBV7-2 and TRBJ2-7, with TRBD2 identical over 8 bases. With 4 bases clipped from V and 7 bases from J, the junction kept 9 bases outside the gene matches. Germline assignment: CDR1 SGHTA and CDR2 FQGNSA. This CDR3 is built from 14 residues. DNA for the CDR3: TGTGCCAGCAGCTCTCACAGCGGGAGTGGTGAGCAGTACTTC. Its translation: CASSSHSGSGEQYF. The variable domain in full, with the rest retrieved from reference TRBV7-2 and TRBJ2-7, is GAGVSQSPSNKVTEKGKDVELRCDPISGHTALYWYRQSLGQGLEFLIYFQGNSAPDKSGLPSDRFSAERTGGSVSTLTIQRTQQEDSAVYLCASSSHSGSGEQYFGPGTRLTVT.

CDR3 protein: CASSLEGASNEKLFF. For the CDR3, the DNA is TGTGCCAGCAGCTTGGAGGGGGCGTCTAATGAAAAACTGTTTTTT. V usage is TRBV5-8 and J usage is TRBJ1-4; 7 bases agree with TRBD1. Germline loops: CDR1 SGHTS, CDR2 YDEGEE. The CDR3 runs to 15 residues. V shed 0 bases, J shed 3 bases, and the junction held 2 bases outside the gene matches.

V gene TRBV3-1 (or the pseudogene TRBV3-2) combines with J gene TRBJ2-1; 9 nucleotides align to TRBD2. Germline loops: CDR1 LGHDT, CDR2 YNNKEL (reference sequence). The CDR3 covers 17 residues. Trimming at V came to 3 bases and at J to 2 bases, leaving 8 bases not matched to a gene. The chain's CDR3 is CASSQSSGSWAYNEQFF. As DNA, the CDR3 is TGTGCCAGCAGCCAGAGTAGCGGGAGCTGGGCCTACAATGAGCAGTTCTTC.

The gene calls are TRBV19 and TRBJ1-2, with 8 bases aligning to TRBD1. The germline V gene encodes CDR1 LNHDA and CDR2 SQIVND (reference sequence). This CDR3 has 17 amino acids. The J segment lost 8 bases and the V segment lost 1 base, leaving 15 bases of the junction unmatched. In DNA, the CDR3 is TGTGCCAGTAGTATAGGGGCAGGGGGCTCTCCGGCAAGCGGCTACACCTTC. It yields the protein CASSIGAGGSPASGYTF.

The J gene is TRBJ1-2, the V gene TRBV5-1, with 7 bases matching TRBD1. The CDR3 runs to 12 residues. V shed 8 bases, J shed 3 bases, and the junction held 4 bases outside the gene matches. Germline V gene sequence: CDR1 SGHRS, CDR2 YFSETQ. CDR3 residues: CASSGQDYGYTF. Written as DNA, the CDR3 is TGCGCCAGTTCCGGACAGGACTATGGCTACACCTTC.

V gene TRBV4-2 combines with J gene TRBJ2-3; 8 positions agree with TRBD2. This CDR3 region has 14 residues. Germline loops: CDR1 LGHNA, CDR2 YNFKEQ. V shed 1 base, J shed 3 bases, and the junction held 0 bases outside the gene matches. The CDR3 reads CASSQVAGTDTQYF. The DNA for the CDR3 is TGTGCCAGCAGCCAAGTAGCGGGAACAGATACGCAGTATTTT.

The chain recombines TRBV7-8 with TRBJ2-1; the match to TRBD2 covers 16 bases. V lost 6 bases, J lost 7 bases, and 21 bases stayed unmatched. The CDR3 totals 21 residues. CDR1 is SGHVS and CDR2 is FQNEAQ in the germline V gene. CDR3 protein: CASRPTLAGGTSGGAWNEQFF. The CDR3 DNA sequence: TGTGCCAGCAGACCCACTCTAGCGGGAGGGACTAGCGGGGGGGCCTGGAATGAGCAGTTCTTC.

The rearrangement links TRBV18 to TRBJ2-5; 7 positions match TRBD2. The germline V gene has CDR1 KGHSH and CDR2 LQKENI. The CDR3 is 17 residues long. The junction had 8 bases not matched to a gene; V was cut back by 1 base and J by 0 bases. The CDR3 loop is CASSPQAASGHQETQYF. CDR3 bases: TGTGCCAGCTCACCACAGGCGGCTAGCGGACACCAAGAGACCCAGTACTTC.

The chain is built from TRBV15 and TRBJ2-7; 7 nucleotides agree with TRBD2. Germline V gives CDR1 LNHNV, CDR2 YYDKDF (reference sequence). The CDR3 length is 18 residues. Germline trimming cut 1 base from V and 0 bases from J; bases unmatched to any gene: 12. The CDR3 loop is CATSRGRTGGLHSYEQYF. The CDR3 nucleotides are TGTGCCACCAGCAGAGGTCGTACGGGGGGTCTGCACTCCTACGAGCAGTACTTC.

The chain links TRBV9 to TRBJ2-2; a possible D gene is TRBD2 (6 bases). The germline V gene has CDR1 SGDLS and CDR2 YYNGEE. V lost 3 bases, J lost 1 base, and 16 bases lay in between. The CDR3 is made up of 17 amino acids. The CDR3 here is CASSARGWGENTGELFF. DNA for the CDR3: TGTGCCAGCAGCGCCCGGGGATGGGGGGAGAACACCGGGGAGCTGTTTTTT.

The V call is TRBV6-5, the J call TRBJ2-7; no firm D call. The CDR3 extends over 14 amino acids. V gave up 4 bases and J gave up 2 bases, with 12 bases separating them. The germline gives CDR1 MNHEY, CDR2 SVGAGI. For the CDR3, the DNA is TGTGCCAGCAGTTCGGCCCTAGGTGCCTACGAGCAGTACTTC. This translates into CASSSALGAYEQYF.

J is TRBJ2-7 and V is TRBV24-1, with 8 bases matching TRBD1. Germline CDR1 KGHDR, CDR2 SFDVKD. This CDR3 region has 15 residues. J was trimmed by 6 bases and V by 4 bases; bases with no gene match: 10. The CDR3: CATSDSGTGTGEQYF. The CDR3 nucleotides are TGTGCCACCAGTGACTCCGGGACAGGCACAGGCGAGCAGTACTTC.

The chain recombines TRBV15 with TRBJ2-1; D might be TRBD2 (5 bases). The CDR3 runs to 16 residues. V was pared by 0 bases and J by 0 bases, with 9 bases between. Per the germline V gene, CDR1 is LNHNV and CDR2 is YYDKDF (reference sequence). The CDR3 region has the DNA TGTGCCACCAGCAGAGATGTCGGGGTCTCCTACAATGAGCAGTTCTTC. It codes for CATSRDVGVSYNEQFF. Supplemented by reference TRBV15 and TRBJ2-1, the full variable domain reads DAMVIQNPRYQVTQFGKPVTLSCSQTLNHNVMYWYQQKSSQAPKLLFHYYDKDFNNEADTPDNFQSRRPNTSFCFLDIRSPGLGDTAMYLCATSRDVGVSYNEQFFGPGTRLTVL.

The rearrangement joins TRBV6-4 to TRBJ1-1, with TRBD1 as a possible D gene (6 bases). The CDR3 consists of 16 residues. Germline values: CDR1 MRHNA, CDR2 SNTAGT. With 3 bases removed from V and 1 base from J, the gap between germline ends came to 15 bases. The CDR3, as DNA: TGTGCCAGCAGTGAACAGGCAGGGGCCCCGAACACTGAAGCTTTCTTT. Amino acid sequence: CASSEQAGAPNTEAFF.

V and J are TRBV27 and TRBJ2-2; TRBD2 is a possible D gene (6 bases). Trimming removed 5 bases at V and 7 bases at J, with 14 bases between. This CDR3 has 14 residues. Per germline, CDR1 MNHEY and CDR2 SMNVEV (reference sequence). CDR3 DNA sequence: TGTGCCAGCAGTCAATGGTTCGGGAGCGGGGAGCTGTTTTTT. Translating it yields CASSQWFGSGELFF.